Shown below are 8 T cell receptor beta chains from a single sample sequenced in a study of response to subunit inactivated influenza vaccine. From the RT-PCR reads, TCRdb called clonotypes with MiXCR, one entry per CDR3 protein. This table holds some 850,000 distinct CDR3 sequences, around a sixth found once. The sequencing here drew on PBMCs from blood, taken 5 days after vaccination. The receptors were gathered from a man aged 45-65 years who received an inactivated influenza vaccine.

The sample holds a few counts of this clonotype. The V and J genes are TRBV20-1 and TRBJ1-1, with a weak D call TRBD1 (5 bases). CDR3 length: 10 amino acids. The germline V gene encodes CDR1 DFQATT and CDR2 SNEGSKA (reference sequence). Deletions cut 3 bases from V and 6 bases from J, with 5 bases between. CDR3 in DNA: TGCAGTGCTAGGGGGGCTGAAGCTTTCTTT. This translates into CSARGAEAFF.

The chain is built from TRBV5-1 and TRBJ2-3; D is uncertain. This CDR3 region has 15 residues. Between the trimmed V and J ends, which lost 4 bases and 4 bases, there was a span of 16 bases. The germline CDR1 and CDR2 sequences are SGHRS and YFSETQ. The CDR3 region is CASSPRGGAADTQYF. As DNA, the CDR3 is TGCGCCAGCAGCCCCCGTGGCGGTGCCGCAGATACGCAGTATTTT.

This clonotype came up a few times. This sequence joins TRBV20-1 and TRBJ2-3, with no clear D. The CDR3 loop spans 15 amino acids. The V end was cut by 0 bases, the J end by 1 base, with 11 bases between. Germline lookup yields CDR1 DFQATT and CDR2 SNEGSKA (reference sequence). Written as DNA, the CDR3 is TGCAGTGCTAGAGATTTCCTCCGTGGCACAGATACGCAGTATTTT. This sequence encodes CSARDFLRGTDTQYF.

This chain joins TRBV9 and TRBJ1-2; 9 bases map to TRBD1. Unmatched junction bases numbered 10, after V lost 6 bases and J lost 7 bases. The CDR3 length is 14 residues. The germline CDR1 and CDR2 sequences are SGDLS and YYNGEE. The CDR3 is CASTTTGGEVGYTF. In DNA form, the CDR3 reads TGTGCCAGCACCACGACAGGGGGTGAGGTTGGCTACACCTTC. Supplemented by reference TRBV9 and TRBJ1-2, the full variable domain reads DSGVTQTPKHLITATGQRVTLRCSPRSGDLSVYWYQQSLDQGLQFLIQYYNGEERAKGNILERFSAQQFPDLHSELNLSSLELGDSALYFCASTTTGGEVGYTFGSGTRLTVV.

The chain joins TRBV24-1 to TRBJ1-4; 9 bases are a match to TRBD1. CDR1 and CDR2 from the germline V gene are KGHDR and SFDVKD. The V and J ends lost 4 bases and 6 bases, in that order; junction bases with no gene match: 5. The CDR3 extends over 15 amino acids. CDR3: CATSDSGTGYEKLFF. CDR3 nucleotides: TGTGCCACCAGTGACTCCGGGACAGGGTATGAAAAACTGTTTTTT.

This rearrangement joins TRBV28 to TRBJ2-3, with D uncertain. V shed 8 bases and J shed 4 bases, with 13 bases lying between them. The CDR3 has 13 residues. Germline V gives CDR1 MDHEN, CDR2 SYDVKM. The CDR3, as DNA: TGTGCCAGCCTTCTGTCGTCGGCAGATACGCAGTATTTT. Its protein is CASLLSSADTQYF.

This clonotype was seen a few times. J is TRBJ2-3 and V is TRBV6-5; 7 nucleotides align to TRBD2. V lost 0 bases, J lost 5 bases, and 5 bases stayed unmatched. The CDR3 spans 15 residues. Germline V CDR1 and CDR2: MNHEY, SVGAGI. The CDR3 loop reads CASSYSAGVRDTQYF. The CDR3 DNA reads TGTGCCAGCAGTTACTCGGCGGGAGTCAGAGATACGCAGTATTTT.

The CDR3 spells CASNLAGGRNEQFF. The CDR3 region has the DNA TGTGCCAGCAATCTAGCGGGGGGGCGGAATGAGCAGTTCTTC. V is TRBV12-3 or TRBV12-4 and J is TRBJ2-1; TRBD2 agrees at 12 bases. V was pared by 7 bases and J by 7 bases, with 5 bases of the junction left unmatched. The CDR3 consists of 14 residues.